These 18 T cell receptor beta chains were sequenced from one sample in a study of radiation and T cells in renal cell carcinoma. Indicated time point: blood 4 weeks post-SBRT, at nephrectomy. As for treatment: 15 Gy SBRT to primary tumor, nephrectomy 4 weeks later. Measured with immunoSEQ multiplex PCR; TCRdb has only the in-frame clones, and not every one. Here the sample spans over 120,000 clones, 65% to 90% being singletons. The source material was blood, sampled from a patient whose treatment included radiotherapy and nephrectomy. These receptors were obtained from a woman aged 45 to 65 with renal cell carcinoma.

This clone occurred once. The rearrangement joins TRBV7-9 to TRBJ2-1; D may be TRBD1 (6 bases). The V and J ends lost 9 bases and 0 bases respectively, with 12 bases between them. The germline gives CDR1 SEHNR, CDR2 FQNEAQ (reference sequence). There are 14 residues in the CDR3. CDR3 sequence: CASEGVSSYNEQFF. The CDR3 nucleotides are TGTGCCAGTGAGGGGGTATCCTCCTACAATGAGCAGTTCTTC.

This chain connects TRBV9 to TRBJ2-1; 10 bases agree with TRBD2. Trimming at V came to 1 base and at J to 6 bases, leaving 4 bases not matched to a gene. Germline assignment: CDR1 SGDLS and CDR2 YYNGEE. This CDR3 spans 15 amino acids. The CDR3 DNA is TGTGCCAGCAGCGTATCTAGCGGGAGTTCCAATGAGCAGTTCTTC. It yields the protein CASSVSSGSSNEQFF.

This chain uses TRBV7-9 with TRBJ2-7; D might be TRBD1 or TRBD2, each matching 5 bases. The CDR3 totals 12 residues. The V end was cut by 6 bases, the J end by 7 bases, with 13 bases between. CDR1 is SEHNR and CDR2 is FQNEAQ in the germline V gene (reference sequence). CDR3 in amino acids: CASRYGGGEQYF. For the CDR3, the DNA is TGTGCCAGCAGATATGGGGGTGGGGAGCAGTACTTC.

This chain joins TRBV10-2 and TRBJ2-2; D unclear. V dropped 5 bases and J dropped 0 bases, with 7 bases sitting between them. The CDR3 is 14 residues long. CDR1 is WSHSY, CDR2 SAAADI, per germline. CDR3 in DNA: TGCGCCAGCAGTTTGACGGCGAACACCGGGGAGCTGTTTTTT. Translation: CASSLTANTGELFF.

The chain recombines TRBV9 with TRBJ1-2; D may be TRBD1 (5 bases). Germline V lookup: CDR1 SGDLS, CDR2 YYNGEE. This CDR3 has 14 amino acids. Trimming left V 1 base short and J 4 bases short, with 11 bases between. For the CDR3, the DNA is TGTGCCAGCAGCGTAAATCGTGGGGGCTATGGCTACACCTTC. The encoded protein is CASSVNRGGYGYTF.

The chain links TRBV7-2 to TRBJ2-7; D gene ambiguous. Germline values: CDR1 SGHTA, CDR2 FQGNSA. This CDR3 is 14 amino acids long. Deletions cut 5 bases from V and 2 bases from J, with 13 bases between. CDR3 in amino acids: CASSLSKGAYEQYF. The CDR3 coding sequence is TGTGCCAGCAGCCTTTCGAAAGGCGCCTACGAGCAGTACTTC.

The chain employs TRBV28 and TRBJ1-5; 12 bases align to TRBD1. The CDR3 has 16 amino acids. J gave up 6 bases and V 5 bases, and 8 bases lay outside the gene matches. From germline, CDR1 is MDHEN and CDR2 SYDVKM. CDR3 sequence (DNA): TGTGCCAGCAGTGTGTCGGGACAGGGGGCGTTTCAGCCCCAGCATTTT. Translation gives CASSVSGQGAFQPQHF. The full variable domain, in which reference TRBV28 and TRBJ1-5 provide the parts outside the CDR3, is DVKVTQSSRYLVKRTGEKVFLECVQDMDHENMFWYRQDPGLGLRLIYFSYDVKMKEKGDIPEGYSVSREKKERFSLILESASTNQTSMYLCASSVSGQGAFQPQHFGDGTRLSIL.

The chain is built from TRBV10-3 and TRBJ2-5; D is undetermined. CDR1 ENHRY and CDR2 SYGVKD come from the germline V gene. V dropped 0 bases and J dropped 5 bases, with 7 bases sitting between them. The CDR3 has 13 residues. The CDR3 coding sequence is TGTGCCATCAGTGAGTCGTCCAGGGAGACCCAGTACTTC. It yields the protein CAISESSRETQYF.

This chain links TRBV28 with TRBJ1-1, with 7 bases identical to TRBD1. This CDR3 region has 16 residues. The germline CDR1 and CDR2 sequences are MDHEN and SYDVKM. V shed 3 bases and J 0 bases; nucleotides not matched to a gene: 7. The CDR3 loop is CASSLVRTGLNTEAFF. The CDR3 DNA reads as TGTGCCAGCAGTTTGGTGAGGACAGGCTTGAACACTGAAGCTTTCTTT. Complete variable domain (other parts from reference TRBV28 and TRBJ1-1): DVKVTQSSRYLVKRTGEKVFLECVQDMDHENMFWYRQDPGLGLRLIYFSYDVKMKEKGDIPEGYSVSREKKERFSLILESASTNQTSMYLCASSLVRTGLNTEAFFGQGTRLTVV.

The chain carries TRBV5-1 and TRBJ2-7, with D maybe TRBD1 (6 bases). With 4 bases removed from V and 0 bases from J, the gap between germline ends came to 11 bases. Germline CDR1 reads SGHRS; CDR2 reads YFSETQ. The CDR3 is 14 residues long. DNA for the CDR3: TGCGCCAGCAGCCAAGGGACAAACTCCTACGAGCAGTACTTC. Translated: CASSQGTNSYEQYF.

The rearrangement links TRBV7-8 to TRBJ2-3; no clear D. Per the germline V gene, CDR1 is SGHVS and CDR2 is FQNEAQ. V was trimmed by 1 base and J by 6 bases, leaving 8 bases between them. The CDR3 contains 13 residues. The CDR3 nucleotides read TGTGCCAGCAGCTTAGAGATCGGCGATACGCAGTATTTT. It codes for CASSLEIGDTQYF.

DNA of the CDR3: TGTGCCAGCAGTCTCCCTTCCATAACTGAAGCTTTCTTT. This codes for CASSLPSITEAFF. This sequence joins TRBV5-4 and TRBJ1-1; D is unclear. The germline V and J ends were trimmed by 5 bases and 5 bases, with 13 bases remaining between them. This CDR3 is 13 amino acids long. Germline lookup yields CDR1 SGHNT and CDR2 YYREEE (reference sequence). The full variable domain, rest sourced from reference TRBV5-4 and TRBJ1-1, is ETGVTQSPTHLIKTRGQQVTLRCSSQSGHNTVSWYQQALGQGPQFIFQYYREEENGRGNFPPRFSGLQFPNYSSELNVNALELDDSALYLCASSLPSITEAFFGQGTRLTVV.

The genes are TRBV7-2 and TRBJ2-5, with 12 bases aligning to TRBD2. This CDR3 is 16 amino acids long. The V and J ends lost 5 bases and 4 bases, in that order; junction bases with no gene match: 8. Looked up from germline, CDR1 is SGHTA and CDR2 is FQGNSA. DNA of the CDR3: TGTGCCAGCAGCCCCGGGCTAGCGGGAGGGCTAGAGACCCAGTACTTC. It yields the protein CASSPGLAGGLETQYF.

The table lists this clone with a count of one. The chain combines TRBV5-1 with TRBJ1-6; TRBD1 agrees at 7 bases. V lost 4 bases to trimming and J lost 0 bases; unmatched junction nucleotides: 10. Germline loops: CDR1 SGHRS, CDR2 YFSETQ. This CDR3 is 18 amino acids long. CDR3 loop: CASSPGRGRDSYNSPLHF. The CDR3 DNA reads TGCGCCAGCAGCCCGGGGAGGGGGCGCGACTCCTATAATTCACCCCTCCACTTT.

The chain joins TRBV28 to TRBJ1-2, with 9 bases identical to TRBD1. V gave up 8 bases and J gave up 4 bases; unmatched junction bases: 11. The germline V gene encodes CDR1 MDHEN and CDR2 SYDVKM. The CDR3 sequence is 15 residues long. The CDR3 DNA reads TGTGCCAGCCGGCGGGACAGGGCCGGGGGCTATGGCTACACCTTC. Translating gives CASRRDRAGGYGYTF.

This clone was recorded once. V and J are TRBV7-9 and TRBJ2-7; D perhaps matches TRBD2 (5 bases). Germline CDR1 SEHNR, CDR2 FQNEAQ (reference sequence). The CDR3 has 12 residues. V was pared by 1 base and J by 7 bases, with 8 bases between. CDR3: CASSLVGKEQYF. The CDR3 region has the DNA TGTGCCAGCAGCTTAGTCGGGAAAGAGCAGTACTTC. The full variable domain, rest sourced from reference TRBV7-9 and TRBJ2-7, is DTGVSQNPRHKITKRGQNVTFRCDPISEHNRLYWYRQTLGQGPEFLTYFQNEAQLEKSRLLSDRFSAERPKGSFSTLEIQRTEQGDSAMYLCASSLVGKEQYFGPGTRLTVT.

This sequence joins TRBV5-1 and TRBJ2-3, with D unresolved. V gave up 1 base and J gave up 4 bases, with 10 bases separating them. This CDR3 has 14 amino acids. CDR1 SGHRS and CDR2 YFSETQ come from the germline V gene. The chain's CDR3 is CASSLSRGADTQYF. In nucleotides, the CDR3 is TGCGCCAGCAGCTTGAGCCGAGGCGCAGATACGCAGTATTTT.

V is TRBV6-1 and J is TRBJ1-5; 8 bases align to TRBD1. Germline trimming cut 5 bases from V and 7 bases from J; bases unmatched to any gene: 10. The CDR3 is 15 residues long. The germline CDR1 and CDR2 sequences are MNHNS and SASEGT. CDR3 loop: CASSSGTGDWQPQHF. CDR3 nucleotide sequence: TGTGCCAGCAGTTCCGGGACAGGAGATTGGCAGCCCCAGCATTTT.